This section outlines one T cell receptor beta chain sequence together with its context. The clone's antigen remains unknown. No base quality information exists; no much larger clone differs at one position. TCRbeta CDR3 regions were amplified from genomic DNA by means of the immunoSEQ Assay, a bias-controlled multiplex PCR. Regarding the original processing steps: Nucleated cell counts per sample were estimated from amplification of reference gene primers within the assay. To quantify the absolute abundance of each unique TCRbeta CDR3 rearrangement, sequence reads were collapsed and filtered. Productive Simpson clonality was computed per sample as the square root of Simpson's diversity index over productive rearrangements. This is the immuneACCESS table as TCRdb keeps it, with only in-frame sequences that have V and J called. A part of the clones is gone; compared with another copy, unresolved V genes explain less than half, and the rest is unexplained. V, J and clone size were drawn from that table, and D and trimming were deduced from the DNA. The sample records 110,000 to 150,000 clones, approximately 73% of which are singletons. 3.5% to 4.5% of the sample is in the top ten clones.

This entry comes from a study of blood T cell repertoires in COVID-19 (dated by TCRdb to the early 2020s). Regarding the study in general: Samples covering the acute and convalescent phases of COVID-19 were provided by collaborators in the United States, Italy and Spain. The repertoires were made available in a free public database intended to serve as a resource for research on the immune response to SARS-CoV-2. Nearly every sample came with metadata listing a de-identified subject ID, COVID-19 status, age in years and sex. Subjects who had been exposed to COVID-19, were actively infected with it, or had recovered from it provided the deeply sampled blood TCRbeta repertoires that made up the dataset. The samples were drawn from two sources: the first 160 participants of the ongoing ImmuneRACE study, and 1,000 to 1,500 subjects contributed by 6 global collaborators. HLA class I and class II types, where available, came from metadata supplied by the sample provider rather than from assay-based typing. The material from the prospective study consisted of cDNA or gDNA derived from T cells, B-cell-depleted T cells, or PBMCs.

From V the trimming removes 7 bases and from J it removes 6 bases, while the gene matches leave 7 bases of the junction unaccounted for. The CDR1 and CDR2 encoded by the germline V gene are MNHEY and SVGAGI. Reading from cysteine to phenylalanine, the CDR3 counts 14 amino acids. Just CDR3 DNA is preserved here, 42 bases in frame from base 1. What the research found in general, with its limitations: The quantity of clinical and demographic metadata differed by source and by participant and was supplied without curation.

The collaborating institutions used their own protocols to collect whole blood in K2EDTA tubes. For TCRbeta analysis, collaborator samples were shipped as frozen whole blood, as isolated PBMCs, or as DNA extracted from either sample type. The chain employs TRBV6-5 and TRBJ2-1; 9 central bases correspond to TRBD2. The TCR originated in a man aged 55 to 69 with acute or convalescent COVID-19. Input material: peripheral blood. The DNA sequence follows: TGTGCCAGCATGACTAGCGGATTTCGCAATGAGCAGTTCTTC. It is translated as CASMTSGFRNEQFF.